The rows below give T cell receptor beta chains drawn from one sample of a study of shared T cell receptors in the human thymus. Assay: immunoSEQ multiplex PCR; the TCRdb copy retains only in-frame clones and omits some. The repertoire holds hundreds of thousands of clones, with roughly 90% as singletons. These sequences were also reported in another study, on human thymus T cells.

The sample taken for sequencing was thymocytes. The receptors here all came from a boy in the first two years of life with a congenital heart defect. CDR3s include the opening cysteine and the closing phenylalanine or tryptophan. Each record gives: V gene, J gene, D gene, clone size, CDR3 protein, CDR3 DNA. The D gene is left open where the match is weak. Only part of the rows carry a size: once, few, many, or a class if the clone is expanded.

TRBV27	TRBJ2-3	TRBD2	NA	CASAGTSGGDRDTDTQYF	TGTGCCAGCGCCGGGACTAGCGGGGGAGATCGGGATACAGATACGCAGTATTTT
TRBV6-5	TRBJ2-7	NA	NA	CASVSVGGYEQYF	TGTGCCAGCGTCTCAGTCGGCGGTTACGAGCAGTACTTC
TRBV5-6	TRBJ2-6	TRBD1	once	CASSLGGQGLSGANVLTF	TGTGCCAGCAGCTTGGGTGGACAGGGACTTTCTGGGGCCAACGTCCTGACTTTC
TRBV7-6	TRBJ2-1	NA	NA	CASSFNTANSSYNEQFF	TGTGCCAGCAGCTTTAATACGGCAAACAGCTCCTACAATGAGCAGTTCTTC
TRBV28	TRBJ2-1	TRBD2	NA	CASSLWSSGGPEQFF	TGTGCCAGCAGTTTATGGTCTAGCGGGGGGCCAGAGCAGTTCTTC
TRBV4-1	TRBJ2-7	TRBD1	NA	CASSQDPQGQGAGQYF	TGCGCCAGCAGCCAAGATCCCCAGGGACAGGGGGCTGGGCAGTACTTC
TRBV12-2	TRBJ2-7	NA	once	CASRLHRGLTYEQYF	TGTGCAAGTCGCTTACACAGGGGGCTTACCTACGAGCAGTACTTC
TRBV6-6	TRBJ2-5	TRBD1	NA	CASSETGAKTQYF	TGTGCCAGCAGTGAGACAGGGGCGAAGACCCAGTACTTC
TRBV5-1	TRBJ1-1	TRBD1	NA	CASSPLPDRVRGMNTEAFF	TGCGCCAGCAGCCCGCTACCGGACAGGGTTAGAGGGATGAACACTGAAGCTTTCTTT
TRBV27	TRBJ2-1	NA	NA	CASSLQGPSGYYNEQFF	TGTGCCAGCAGTCTCCAGGGTCCGAGCGGGTACTACAATGAGCAGTTCTTC
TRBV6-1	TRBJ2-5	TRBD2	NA	CASSPVLAGVETQYF	TGTGCCAGCAGCCCCGTACTAGCGGGAGTGGAGACCCAGTACTTC
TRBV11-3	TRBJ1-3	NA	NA	CASSYVIGQQPPSSGNTIYF	TGTGCCAGCAGCTACGTTATCGGACAGCAACCCCCTAGCTCTGGAAACACCATATATTTT
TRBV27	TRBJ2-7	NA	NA	CASSSGTDSPYEQYF	TGTGCCAGCAGTTCCGGAACCGACAGTCCCTACGAGCAGTACTTC
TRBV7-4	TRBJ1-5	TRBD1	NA	CASSTNRDRVQPQHF	TGTGCCAGCAGCACGAACCGGGACAGGGTTCAGCCCCAGCATTTT
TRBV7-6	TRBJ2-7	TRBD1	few	CASSQQGQILSSYEQYF	TGTGCCAGCAGCCAACAGGGACAGATACTCTCCTCCTACGAGCAGTACTTC
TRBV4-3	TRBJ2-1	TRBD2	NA	CASSQVLREAYNEQFF	TGCGCCAGCAGCCAAGTGTTGCGGGAGGCCTACAATGAGCAGTTCTTC
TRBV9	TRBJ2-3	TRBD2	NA	CASSVGTSPDTQYF	TGTGCCAGCAGCGTAGGGACTAGCCCCGATACGCAGTATTTT
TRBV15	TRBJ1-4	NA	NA	CATSRESRYRNEKLFF	TGTGCCACCAGCAGAGAGTCCCGGTACCGTAATGAAAAACTGTTTTTT
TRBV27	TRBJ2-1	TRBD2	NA	CASSLGSGAAGAKVEGEQFF	TGTGCCAGCAGTTTAGGTTCGGGCGCGGCGGGAGCTAAAGTCGAGGGTGAGCAGTTCTTC
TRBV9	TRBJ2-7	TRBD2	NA	CASSPMSPERGVPRSYEQYF	TGTGCCAGCAGCCCCATGTCCCCCGAGCGGGGGGTCCCTCGGTCCTACGAGCAGTACTTC
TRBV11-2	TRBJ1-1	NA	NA	CASSLERGGTEAFF	TGTGCCAGCAGCTTAGAAAGAGGGGGCACTGAAGCTTTCTTT
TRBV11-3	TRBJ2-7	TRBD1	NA	CASSQGAITHDYEQYF	TGTGCCAGCAGCCAGGGGGCGATCACTCATGACTACGAGCAGTACTTC
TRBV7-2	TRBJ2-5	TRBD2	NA	CASSRGLAETQETQYF	TGTGCCAGCAGCCGGGGACTAGCGGAGACTCAAGAGACCCAGTACTTC
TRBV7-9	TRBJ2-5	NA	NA	CASSLASGPETQYF	TGTGCCAGCAGCTTAGCGTCAGGCCCGGAGACCCAGTACTTC
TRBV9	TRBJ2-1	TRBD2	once	CASSVEGLAEYPEQFF	TGTGCCAGCAGCGTAGAGGGGCTAGCGGAATATCCCGAGCAGTTCTTC
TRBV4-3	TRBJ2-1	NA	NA	CASSLLRWASVNEQFF	TGCGCCAGCAGCCTCCTACGGTGGGCTAGCGTTAATGAGCAGTTCTTC
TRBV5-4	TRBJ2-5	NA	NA	CASSFGRVRETQYF	TGTGCCAGCAGCTTTGGCAGGGTCCGGGAGACCCAGTACTTC
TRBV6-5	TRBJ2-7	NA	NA	CASSSTRGSYEQYF	TGTGCCAGCAGTTCCACCAGGGGTTCCTACGAGCAGTACTTC
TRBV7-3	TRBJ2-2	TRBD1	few	CASSLGVFGDRGITGELFF	TGTGCCAGCAGCTTAGGGGTGTTTGGGGACAGGGGCATCACCGGGGAGCTGTTTTTT
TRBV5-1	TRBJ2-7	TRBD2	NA	CASSDTGTSGRRTYEQYF	TGCGCCAGCAGCGATACCGGGACTAGCGGGAGAAGGACCTACGAGCAGTACTTC
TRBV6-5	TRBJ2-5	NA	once	CASSYVGGGETQYF	TGTGCCAGCAGTTACGTTGGCGGAGGAGAGACCCAGTACTTC
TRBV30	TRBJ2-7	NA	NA	CAWSAGEYEQYF	TGTGCCTGGAGTGCCGGGGAGTACGAGCAGTACTTC
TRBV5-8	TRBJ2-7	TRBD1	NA	CASRDRGREQYF	TGTGCCAGCAGGGACAGGGGGCGCGAGCAGTACTTC
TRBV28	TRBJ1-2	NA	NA	CASSLLPLKPGYTF	TGTGCCAGCAGTTTATTACCCCTCAAGCCAGGCTACACCTTC
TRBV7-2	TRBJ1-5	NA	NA	CASSPGEGGQGSNQPQHF	TGTGCCAGCAGCCCGGGGGAGGGGGGGCAGGGCAGCAATCAGCCCCAGCATTTT
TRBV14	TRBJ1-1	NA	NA	CASSQERILTMNTEAFF	TGTGCCAGCAGCCAAGAGAGAATTTTGACTATGAACACTGAAGCTTTCTTT
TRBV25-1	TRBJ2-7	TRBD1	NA	CASFRAPYRDRADEQYF	TGTGCCAGCTTCCGGGCACCTTACCGGGACAGGGCGGACGAGCAGTACTTC
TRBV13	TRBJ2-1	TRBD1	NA	CASSILLPGQIDNEQFF	TGTGCCAGCAGTATCCTGTTGCCGGGACAGATAGACAATGAGCAGTTCTTC
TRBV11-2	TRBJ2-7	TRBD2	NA	CASSLVGAGVPMSYEQYF	TGTGCCAGCAGCTTAGTCGGGGCGGGAGTCCCCATGTCCTACGAGCAGTACTTC
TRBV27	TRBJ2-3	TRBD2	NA	CASSKRTSGRESTDTQYF	TGTGCCAGCAGTAAACGGACTAGCGGGAGGGAAAGCACAGATACGCAGTATTTT
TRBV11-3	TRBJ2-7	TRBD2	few	CASSSPREDPYEQYF	TGTGCCAGCAGCTCCCCGCGGGAGGACCCCTACGAGCAGTACTTC
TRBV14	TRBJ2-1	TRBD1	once	CASSQEGQDEQFF	TGTGCCAGCAGCCAAGAAGGACAGGATGAGCAGTTCTTC
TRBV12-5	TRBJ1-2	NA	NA	CASGLGDNYGYTF	TGTGCTAGTGGTTTGGGAGATAACTATGGCTACACCTTC